One and the same sample provided the 8 T cell receptor beta chains below, sequenced in a study of a mutant IDH1 vaccine in newly diagnosed glioma. The protocol was immunoSEQ multiplex PCR, while the TCRdb copy is restricted to in-frame clones and leaves out a portion. The repertoire holds about 85,000 clones, with over 85% as singletons. Time point defined: week 47, end of study. Alongside topical imiquimod, each dose of vaccine comprised 300 ug of mutant IDH1 20-mer peptide. The antigens these receptors bind are not known. The specimen was PBMCs, collected from a glioma patient whose treatment included an IDH1 peptide vaccine. The receptors were sampled from a woman between 45 and 60 years old with glioma.

V is TRBV15 and J is TRBJ1-4; 10 bases are a match to TRBD1. The CDR3 length is 14 residues. Per germline, CDR1 LNHNV and CDR2 YYDKDF (reference sequence). After removal of 3 bases from V and 7 bases from J, the junction contained 2 bases not matched to a gene. CDR3 bases: TGTGCCACCAGCAGGGACAGGGGGGCTGAAAAACTGTTTTTT. Its translation is CATSRDRGAEKLFF.

CDR3 in DNA: TGTGCCAGCAGGCCAGCGGGACAGGGGGCAAGAGAGACCCAGTACTTC. Translating gives CASRPAGQGARETQYF. This chain uses TRBV14 with TRBJ2-5; 12 bases agree with TRBD1. Germline V gives CDR1 SGHDN, CDR2 FVKESK. This CDR3 contains 16 residues. The V gene end was trimmed by 6 bases and the J gene end by 4 bases; junction bases not matched to a gene: 9.

The gene calls are TRBV4-2 and TRBJ2-7, with TRBD2 identical over 9 bases. This CDR3 comprises 17 residues. In germline, CDR1 is LGHNA, CDR2 YNFKEQ. Germline trimming cut 0 bases from V and 2 bases from J; bases unmatched to any gene: 8. CDR3 region: CASSQDIELAGTYEQYF. The CDR3 DNA reads TGTGCCAGCAGCCAAGATATAGAACTAGCGGGCACCTACGAGCAGTACTTC.

This chain connects TRBV5-4 to TRBJ1-3, with 8 bases identical to TRBD1. Germline assignment: CDR1 SGHNT and CDR2 YYREEE (reference sequence). The CDR3 is 15 residues long. V shed 4 bases, J shed 4 bases, and the junction held 7 bases outside the gene matches. The CDR3 loop is CASSPWTGRGNTIYF. The CDR3 region has the DNA TGTGCCAGCAGCCCCTGGACAGGGAGAGGAAACACCATATATTTT.

The gene calls are TRBV19 and TRBJ1-2, with D possibly matching TRBD1 (5 bases). CDR1 and CDR2 (germline): LNHDA, SQIVND (reference sequence). This CDR3 has 12 amino acids. V was cut by 5 bases and J by 7 bases, with 11 bases left in between. CDR3 amino acids: CASSARVGGYTF. In DNA form, the CDR3 reads TGTGCCAGTAGTGCCAGGGTTGGTGGCTACACCTTC. The entire variable domain, with the rest obtained from reference TRBV19 and TRBJ1-2, is as follows: DGGITQSPKYLFRKEGQNVTLSCEQNLNHDAMYWYRQDPGQGLRLIYYSQIVNDFQKGDIAEGYSVSREKKESFPLTVTSAQKNPTAFYLCASSARVGGYTFGSGTRLTVV.

The chain employs TRBV2 and TRBJ2-6, with 9 bases lining up with TRBD1. Unmatched junction bases numbered 5, after V lost 5 bases and J lost 0 bases. The CDR3 contains 17 residues. Per germline, CDR1 SNHLY and CDR2 FYNNEI. The CDR3 sequence: CASSYRGRFSGANVLTF. The DNA of the CDR3 is TGTGCCAGCAGTTACAGGGGGCGCTTCTCTGGGGCCAACGTCCTGACTTTC. Using reference TRBV2 and TRBJ2-6 for the parts outside the CDR3, the full variable domain is EPEVTQTPSHQVTQMGQEVILRCVPISNHLYFYWYRQILGQKVEFLVSFYNNEISEKSEIFDDQFSVERPDGSNFTLKIRSTKLEDSAMYFCASSYRGRFSGANVLTFGAGSRLTVL.

There are a few counts of this clone. This chain links TRBV19 with TRBJ1-5; TRBD1 matches at 7 bases. There are 15 residues in the CDR3. The trim removed 5 bases at V and 0 bases at J, leaving 4 bases unmatched. Germline assignment: CDR1 LNHDA and CDR2 SQIVND (reference sequence). The CDR3 protein is CASSVGQNSNQPQHF. In nucleotides, the CDR3 is TGTGCCAGTAGTGTGGGACAGAATAGCAATCAGCCCCAGCATTTT.

CDR3 protein: CASSFRLAGIETQYF. DNA of the CDR3: TGTGCCAGCAGCTTTCGACTAGCGGGAATAGAGACCCAGTACTTC. V and J are TRBV7-6 and TRBJ2-5, with 11 bases matching TRBD2. Unmatched junction bases numbered 4, after V lost 3 bases and J lost 4 bases. The CDR3 is 15 residues long. The V gene's germline CDR1 is SGHVS and CDR2 FNYEAQ.